This T cell receptor (beta chain) was sequenced during a study of shared T cell receptors in the human thymus. Trimming removed 3 bases from V and 0 bases from J, with 14 bases in between. CDR1 is SGHVS and CDR2 is FQNEAQ in the germline V gene. This CDR3 region has 16 residues. Some clones are missing from TCRdb's copy, which holds only in-frame ones; the method was immunoSEQ multiplex PCR. The sample lists hundreds of thousands of clones, roughly 88% seen once, with about 0.01% in the top ten. The data also belong to a second study, concerning human thymus T cells. That source adds: Donors were healthy Finnish infants having corrective surgery for congenital heart defects. Resected material from corrective heart surgery provided the thymus tissue analysed. Both thymic and peripheral blood repertoires showed apparently biased V and J usage. Highly overlapping thymic repertoires among unrelated individuals were reported in related research.

Sequences were obtained from thymocytes. The chain is built from TRBV7-8 and TRBJ2-5, with D perhaps matching TRBD1 (6 bases). This TCR came from a boy under three years old with a congenital heart defect. The CDR3 DNA reads TGTGCCAGCAGCTTCTGGGGGCTGCCGTACCAAGAGACCCAGTACTTC. Translation: CASSFWGLPYQETQYF.